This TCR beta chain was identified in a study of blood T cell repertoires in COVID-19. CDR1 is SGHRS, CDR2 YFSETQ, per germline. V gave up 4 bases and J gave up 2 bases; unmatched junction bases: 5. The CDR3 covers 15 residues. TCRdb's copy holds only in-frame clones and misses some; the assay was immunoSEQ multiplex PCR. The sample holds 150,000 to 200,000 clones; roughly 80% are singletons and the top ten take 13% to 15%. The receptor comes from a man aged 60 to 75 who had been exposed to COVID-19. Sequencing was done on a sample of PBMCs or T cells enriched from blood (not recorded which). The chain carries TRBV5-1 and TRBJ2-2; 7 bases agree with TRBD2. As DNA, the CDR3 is TGCGCCAGCAGCGCCGGACTAGGAAACACCGGGGAGCTGTTTTTT. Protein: CASSAGLGNTGELFF.